The 11 T cell receptor beta chains reported below all come from one sample, sequenced in a study of blood T cell repertoires in COVID-19. Some clones are missing from TCRdb's copy, which holds only in-frame ones; the method was immunoSEQ multiplex PCR. The sample includes about 74,000 clones, about 80% seen only once; the top ten take around 12%. The specimen was peripheral blood. The receptors derive from a human donor in a cohort sampled during active COVID-19.

V usage is TRBV2 and J usage is TRBJ2-6, with 7 bases that match TRBD1. Losses at the gene ends were 4 bases for V and 0 bases for J; bases not matched to a gene: 9. This CDR3 is 18 amino acids long. Germline V gene sequence: CDR1 SNHLY, CDR2 FYNNEI. CDR3 sequence reads: CASSGPRDRNSGANVLTF. DNA of the CDR3: TGTGCCAGCAGTGGCCCCCGGGACAGAAACTCTGGGGCCAACGTCCTGACTTTC.

V usage is TRBV5-1 and J usage is TRBJ2-2, with 10 nucleotides matching TRBD1. V lost 2 bases and J lost 7; bases outside the gene matches: 5. CDR1 SGHRS and CDR2 YFSETQ come from the germline V gene. The CDR3 covers 15 residues. DNA of the CDR3: TGCGCCAGCAGCTTCTCGGGACAGGGGTTCGGGGAGCTGTTTTTT. It yields the protein CASSFSGQGFGELFF.

The chain has TRBV4-1 and TRBJ2-1, with TRBD1 matching over 7 bases. CDR1 MGHRA and CDR2 YSYEKL come from the germline V gene. The CDR3 has 16 amino acids. V lost 2 bases to trimming and J lost 2 bases; unmatched junction nucleotides: 6. The CDR3 coding sequence is TGCGCCAGCAGCCAACCCGGGACAGTAACCTACAATGAGCAGTTCTTC. Translation gives CASSQPGTVTYNEQFF.

This clone was seen only once. The chain couples TRBV19 to TRBJ2-2, with TRBD2 as a possible D gene (6 bases). Germline V gives CDR1 LNHDA, CDR2 SQIVND (reference sequence). There are 14 residues in the CDR3. V lost 6 bases to trimming and J lost 8 bases, with 16 bases between them. The CDR3 loop is CASSQLARVGELFF. The CDR3 DNA reads as TGTGCCAGTAGCCAACTAGCCCGTGTGGGGGAGCTGTTTTTT.

The chain couples TRBV29-1 to TRBJ1-3; tentatively, D is TRBD1 (6 bases). The CDR3 has 11 amino acids. The ends were cut back, 6 bases at V and 9 bases at J, with 12 bases in the middle. CDR1 is SQVTM, CDR2 ANQGSEA, per germline. The DNA of the CDR3 is TGCAGCGTAACAGGGAATGGCACCATATATTTT. Protein sequence: CSVTGNGTIYF.

V is TRBV9 and J is TRBJ1-1, with D perhaps TRBD1 (6 bases). Trimming removed 4 bases at V and 7 bases at J, with 11 bases between. This CDR3 has 12 residues. Germline V CDR1 and CDR2: SGDLS, YYNGEE. CDR3 protein: CASSFRQDEAFF. In nucleotides, the CDR3 is TGTGCCAGCAGCTTCCGACAGGATGAAGCTTTCTTT.

The chain uses TRBV9 and TRBJ2-1; TRBD2 aligns across 8 bases. Germline lookup yields CDR1 SGDLS and CDR2 YYNGEE. This CDR3 is built from 15 residues. Losses at the gene ends were 0 bases for V and 9 bases for J; bases not matched to a gene: 8. The CDR3 DNA reads TGTGCCAGCAGCGTAGCGGGGGGGTTTTCGGGTGAGCAGTTCTTC. Residues: CASSVAGGFSGEQFF.

The rearrangement links TRBV9 to TRBJ2-5; TRBD2 agrees at 7 bases. Trimming took 0 bases from V and 0 from J; bases not matched to a gene: 2. Germline-derived CDR1 and CDR2 are SGDLS and YYNGEE. This CDR3 has 15 amino acids. CDR3 DNA: TGTGCCAGCAGCGTAGCTGGGGGGGACCAAGAGACCCAGTACTTC. Its translation: CASSVAGGDQETQYF.

The V and J genes are TRBV11-2 and TRBJ2-1, with D perhaps matching TRBD2 (6 bases). V was clipped by 3 bases and J by 5 bases, with 11 bases between them. The CDR3 spans 14 residues. CDR1 is SGHAT, CDR2 FQNNGV, per germline. The CDR3 loop is CASSFGLANNEQFF. The CDR3 coding sequence is TGTGCCAGCAGCTTTGGGCTAGCGAACAATGAGCAGTTCTTC.

This clone was detected only once. The V gene is TRBV6-6, the J gene TRBJ1-1; weak D call: TRBD1 (5 bases). The germline V and J ends were trimmed by 8 bases and 1 base, with 8 bases remaining between them. Per the germline V gene, CDR1 is MNHNY and CDR2 is SVGAGI (reference sequence). The CDR3 is made up of 12 amino acids. In DNA form, the CDR3 reads TGTGCCAGCGGACACGCGAACACTGAAGCTTTCTTT. It specifies CASGHANTEAFF.

This chain uses TRBV28 with TRBJ2-4, with D unclear. This CDR3 contains 19 residues. The germline V gene encodes CDR1 MDHEN and CDR2 SYDVKM. The V gene lost 1 base and the J gene lost 0 bases, with 19 bases spanning the gap. The CDR3 sequence: CASSLFRITYPLAKNIQYF. The CDR3 region has the DNA TGTGCCAGCAGTTTATTCAGGATTACCTATCCTCTAGCCAAAAACATTCAGTACTTC. Together with reference TRBV28 and TRBJ2-4, the CDR3 gives the full variable domain: DVKVTQSSRYLVKRTGEKVFLECVQDMDHENMFWYRQDPGLGLRLIYFSYDVKMKEKGDIPEGYSVSREKKERFSLILESASTNQTSMYLCASSLFRITYPLAKNIQYFGAGTRLSVL.